Presented here are 29 T cell receptor beta chains from one specimen sequenced in a study of blood T cell repertoires in COVID-19. TCRdb keeps only in-frame clones here, not all; method: immunoSEQ multiplex PCR. The sample records approximately 200,000 clones, approximately 90% being singletons. Sequenced material: peripheral blood. All receptors derive from a man between 65 and 85 years old with active or convalescent COVID-19.

The V gene is TRBV19, the J gene TRBJ2-1; weak D call: TRBD1 (6 bases). The CDR3 covers 14 residues. Trimming removed 9 bases from V and 0 bases from J, with 12 bases in between. Germline assignment: CDR1 LNHDA and CDR2 SQIVND (reference sequence). The CDR3 is CASTGQSSYNEQFF. The CDR3 DNA is TGTGCCAGCACCGGACAGAGCTCCTACAATGAGCAGTTCTTC.

The rearrangement joins TRBV28 to TRBJ1-2; maybe TRBD1 (5 bases). Germline V gene lookup returns CDR1 MDHEN and CDR2 SYDVKM. Trimming removed 5 bases at V and 8 bases at J, with 12 bases between. There are 12 residues in the CDR3. The DNA for the CDR3 is TGTGCCAGCAGTCCGCGGGGGGGAGGCTACACCTTC. This gives the protein CASSPRGGGYTF.

The chain recombines TRBV24-1 with TRBJ1-5; tentative D call: TRBD1 (6 bases). CDR1 is KGHDR and CDR2 is SFDVKD in the germline V gene. The CDR3 contains 14 residues. V was shortened by 3 bases and J by 4 bases, with 9 bases between the two germline ends. DNA for the CDR3: TGTGCCACCAGTGATCGGGACACTAATCAGCCCCAGCATTTT. Its translation: CATSDRDTNQPQHF.

The gene calls are TRBV5-1 and TRBJ2-7; D remains unclear. The V gene lost 1 base and the J gene lost 3 bases, with 11 bases spanning the gap. From germline, CDR1 is SGHRS and CDR2 YFSETQ. The CDR3 is 14 amino acids. For the CDR3, the DNA is TGCGCCAGCAGCTTGTGGGCGAATTACTACGAGCAGTACTTC. Amino acid sequence: CASSLWANYYEQYF.

Here the CDR3 DNA reads TGTGCCAGCAGTCGCGGACAGGGGGAAAACACTGAAGCTTTCTTT. This encodes CASSRGQGENTEAFF. The rearrangement uses TRBV6-5 and TRBJ1-1; 10 nucleotides line up with TRBD1. V dropped 5 bases and J dropped 2; count of bases not matched to a gene: 5. The CDR3 is made up of 15 amino acids. CDR1 is MNHEY and CDR2 is SVGAGI in the germline V gene.

The rearrangement joins TRBV3-1 (or the pseudogene TRBV3-2) to TRBJ2-3; D is uncertain. Germline lookup yields CDR1 LGHDT and CDR2 YNNKEL (reference sequence). The germline V and J ends were trimmed by 0 bases and 4 bases, with 11 bases remaining between them. The length of the CDR3 is 15 residues. CDR3 amino acids: CASSQDVFSPDTQYF. CDR3 bases: TGTGCCAGCAGCCAAGATGTTTTTAGCCCAGATACGCAGTATTTT.

The chain uses TRBV5-5 and TRBJ2-5; TRBD2 agrees at 8 bases. CDR1 SGHKS and CDR2 YYEKEE come from the germline V gene (reference sequence). Unmatched junction bases numbered 20, after V lost 3 bases and J lost 1 base. The CDR3 extends over 20 amino acids. The CDR3 DNA sequence: TGTGCCAGCAGCTACTTAAGGGGGGTGCCCACGAGCGGGAGCCAAGAGACCCAGTACTTC. Protein product: CASSYLRGVPTSGSQETQYF. Using reference TRBV5-5 and TRBJ2-5 for the parts outside the CDR3, the full variable domain is DAGVTQSPTHLIKTRGQQVTLRCSPISGHKSVSWYQQVLGQGPQFIFQYYEKEERGRGNFPDRFSARQFPNYSSELNVNALLLGDSALYLCASSYLRGVPTSGSQETQYFGPGTRLLVL.

This chain's CDR3 is CASSPGQGYDTQYF. Written as DNA, the CDR3 is TGTGCCAGCAGCCCGGGACAGGGTTACGATACGCAGTATTTT. The J gene is TRBJ2-3, the V gene TRBV7-2; 9 bases align to TRBD1. The CDR3 runs to 14 residues. CDR1 and CDR2 (germline): SGHTA, FQGNSA. With V trimmed by 5 bases and J by 6 bases, 6 bases remained unmatched.

This clone was observed a handful of times. The DNA of the CDR3 is TGTGCCAGCAGTGATCCTGACAGGGGAGGTTCTTTTGCCCACGAGCAGTACTTC. Protein: CASSDPDRGGSFAHEQYF. The chain uses TRBV6-1 and TRBJ2-7; 8 bases fit TRBD1. Germline CDR1 and CDR2: MNHNS and SASEGT. With V trimmed by 3 bases and J by 5 bases, 18 bases remained unmatched. The CDR3 length is 18 residues.

The CDR3 protein is CASSSPGDSTNTGELFF. CDR3 nucleotide sequence: TGTGCCAGCAGTTCCCCGGGGGACAGCACGAACACCGGGGAGCTGTTTTTT. This rearrangement joins TRBV28 to TRBJ2-2; D is possibly TRBD1 (7 bases). Germline CDR1 is MDHEN and CDR2 is SYDVKM. This CDR3 region has 17 residues. The germline V and J ends were trimmed by 4 bases and 0 bases, with 15 bases remaining between them.

The V and J genes are TRBV9 and TRBJ1-1; tentatively, D is TRBD1 (5 bases). The CDR3 is 14 amino acids. The germline V gene encodes CDR1 SGDLS and CDR2 YYNGEE. V was shortened by 3 bases and J by 1 base, with 10 bases between the two germline ends. DNA for the CDR3: TGTGCCAGCAGCGCCGACAGCGCGAACACTGAAGCTTTCTTT. This sequence encodes CASSADSANTEAFF.

CDR3 coding DNA: TGTGCCAGCAGTTACGGGTTAGCGGATAGATACAATGAGCAGTTCTTC. Amino acid sequence: CASSYGLADRYNEQFF. The chain employs TRBV6-2 or TRBV6-3 and TRBJ2-1; TRBD2 is a possible D gene (6 bases). Germline V lookup: CDR1 MNHEY, CDR2 SVGEGT. This CDR3 has 16 amino acids. Trimming left V 2 bases short and J 4 bases short, with 15 bases between.

The genes are TRBV5-8 and TRBJ1-1, with 8 bases identical to TRBD1. V shed 1 base and J 4 bases; nucleotides not matched to a gene: 6. The CDR3 extends over 15 amino acids. CDR1 is SGHTS and CDR2 is YDEGEE in the germline V gene. The CDR3 loop is CASSLYRGKLTEAFF. Here the CDR3 DNA reads TGTGCCAGCAGCTTGTACAGGGGGAAACTCACTGAAGCTTTCTTT.

The chain employs TRBV15 and TRBJ2-7; D is possibly TRBD1 (6 bases). CDR1 and CDR2 from the germline V gene are LNHNV and YYDKDF (reference sequence). The CDR3 spans 13 residues. V lost 5 bases and J lost 3, with 11 bases in between. The CDR3 nucleotides read TGTGCCACCAGCCTTTCCAGGGGCTACGAGCAGTACTTC. This gives the protein CATSLSRGYEQYF. Full variable domain (remainder filled in from reference TRBV15 and TRBJ2-7): DAMVIQNPRYQVTQFGKPVTLSCSQTLNHNVMYWYQQKSSQAPKLLFHYYDKDFNNEADTPDNFQSRRPNTSFCFLDIRSPGLGDTAMYLCATSLSRGYEQYFGPGTRLTVT.

The rearrangement links TRBV7-2 to TRBJ1-5; TRBD1 agrees at 9 bases. V lost 5 bases and J lost 3; bases outside the gene matches: 17. This CDR3 has 19 amino acids. In germline, CDR1 is SGHTA, CDR2 FQGNSA. The CDR3 nucleotides are TGTGCCAGCAGCAAGACAGGGGGAATGCGAAATAGGGTCAATCAGCCCCAGCATTTT. Encoded protein: CASSKTGGMRNRVNQPQHF.

The J gene is TRBJ1-2, the V gene TRBV5-1; 9 positions match TRBD1. CDR3 size: 14 residues. Germline lookup yields CDR1 SGHRS and CDR2 YFSETQ. The trim removed 4 bases at V and 3 bases at J, leaving 4 bases unmatched. Here the CDR3 reads CASSLQGADYGYTF. CDR3 in DNA: TGCGCCAGCAGCCTACAGGGGGCTGACTATGGCTACACCTTC.

The CDR3 sequence: CASSAGTGIYGYTF. Written as DNA, the CDR3 is TGTGCCAGCAGTGCGGGGACAGGGATCTATGGCTACACCTTC. The chain employs TRBV28 and TRBJ1-2, with TRBD1 matching over 9 bases. The CDR3 loop spans 14 amino acids. J was trimmed by 4 bases and V by 5 bases; bases with no gene match: 5. CDR1 is MDHEN and CDR2 is SYDVKM in the germline V gene.

The chain combines TRBV28 with TRBJ2-7; the D gene is possibly TRBD2 (7 bases). Germline lookup yields CDR1 MDHEN and CDR2 SYDVKM. The CDR3 runs to 14 residues. V gave up 3 bases and J gave up 7 bases, with 16 bases separating them. CDR3 sequence reads: CASSLFSGGQEQYF. CDR3 in DNA: TGTGCCAGCAGTTTGTTCTCCGGGGGGCAAGAGCAGTACTTC.

The chain links TRBV5-4 to TRBJ1-2; no definite D call. Germline lookup yields CDR1 SGHNT and CDR2 YYREEE (reference sequence). This CDR3 region has 15 residues. V lost 0 bases and J lost 0, with 9 bases in between. The CDR3 DNA follows: TGTGCCAGCAGCTTGGCTCTGGGCGCTAACTATGGCTACACCTTC. Amino acid sequence: CASSLALGANYGYTF.

This chain connects TRBV19 to TRBJ2-2; 8 bases agree with TRBD1. Germline lookup yields CDR1 LNHDA and CDR2 SQIVND (reference sequence). This CDR3 comprises 15 residues. V trimming: 7 bases; J trimming: 4 bases; junction bases outside the gene matches: 8. The CDR3 region has the DNA TGTGCCAGTACCCGACAGGGGTTTGGCACCGGGGAGCTGTTTTTT. Protein product: CASTRQGFGTGELFF.

The rearrangement uses TRBV28 and TRBJ1-4; 9 bases fit TRBD1. The length of the CDR3 is 14 residues. V dropped 5 bases and J dropped 8; count of bases not matched to a gene: 6. From germline, CDR1 is MDHEN and CDR2 SYDVKM. CDR3 residues: CASSLTGGGEKLFF. The DNA for the CDR3 is TGTGCCAGCAGTCTTACAGGGGGCGGCGAAAAACTGTTTTTT.

The gene calls are TRBV6-1 and TRBJ2-7; 9 bases line up with TRBD1. Trimming took 3 bases from V and 4 from J; bases not matched to a gene: 4. The CDR3 consists of 14 residues. CDR1 is MNHNS and CDR2 is SASEGT in the germline V gene. The CDR3 is CASSDWGQGYEQYF. The CDR3 coding sequence is TGTGCCAGCAGTGATTGGGGACAGGGTTACGAGCAGTACTTC.

CDR3 in DNA: TGCGCCAGCAGCGAAGGACAGGGGGCTATCAATGAGCAGTTCTTC. This encodes CASSEGQGAINEQFF. This chain connects TRBV5-1 to TRBJ2-1; TRBD1 matches 11 bases. This CDR3 has 15 amino acids. The V gene end was trimmed by 4 bases and the J gene end by 6 bases; junction bases not matched to a gene: 6. Looked up from germline, CDR1 is SGHRS and CDR2 is YFSETQ.

This chain connects TRBV24-1 to TRBJ2-2, with D possibly being TRBD1 (6 bases). This CDR3 is built from 14 residues. V dropped 4 bases and J dropped 6 bases, with 11 bases sitting between them. Germline assignment: CDR1 KGHDR and CDR2 SFDVKD. CDR3: CATSDYRDPGELFF. The DNA of the CDR3 is TGTGCCACCAGTGACTACAGGGATCCCGGGGAGCTGTTTTTT.

V usage is TRBV29-1 and J usage is TRBJ2-5; no firm D call. Trimming shortened V by 3 bases and J by 2 bases, and 7 bases separated the two germline ends. The CDR3 covers 12 residues. CDR1 and CDR2 (germline): SQVTM, ANQGSEA. CDR3 amino acids: CSVEFLQETQYF. The CDR3 DNA sequence: TGCAGCGTTGAGTTCCTGCAAGAGACCCAGTACTTC.

J is TRBJ1-6 and V is TRBV9; D perhaps matches TRBD1 (6 bases). Between the trimmed V and J ends, which lost 7 bases and 7 bases, there was a span of 15 bases. Looked up from germline, CDR1 is SGDLS and CDR2 is YYNGEE. The CDR3 runs 14 residues. The CDR3 protein is CASGAGTRNSPLHF. The CDR3 nucleotides read TGTGCCAGCGGAGCCGGGACACGGAATTCACCCCTCCACTTT.

The CDR3 here is CASSPDLGSYEQYF. CDR3 sequence (DNA): TGTGCCAGCTCACCAGACTTAGGCTCCTACGAGCAGTACTTC. The chain carries TRBV18 and TRBJ2-7, with no clear D. The CDR3 is 14 amino acids. In germline, CDR1 is KGHSH, CDR2 LQKENI. The germline V and J ends were trimmed by 2 bases and 0 bases, with 8 bases remaining between them.

This chain connects TRBV25-1 to TRBJ2-1; TRBD1 agrees at 7 bases. This CDR3 is built from 13 residues. Germline CDR1 is MGHDK and CDR2 is SYGVNS. The V segment lost 5 bases and the J segment 6 bases; nucleotides outside the gene matches: 4. The CDR3 region is CASSKQGINEQFF. The CDR3 DNA follows: TGTGCCAGCAGTAAACAGGGGATCAATGAGCAGTTCTTC.

The rearrangement uses TRBV6-2 or TRBV6-3 and TRBJ2-1; 10 nucleotides agree with TRBD2. The germline V gene encodes CDR1 MNHEY and CDR2 SVGEGT. V shed 2 bases, J shed 8 bases, and the junction held 6 bases outside the gene matches. This CDR3 contains 15 residues. The CDR3 nucleotides are TGTGCCAGCAGTTACAAGCGGGGGGGCATCGATGAGCAGTTCTTC. This codes for CASSYKRGGIDEQFF.